This TCR beta chain was sequenced in a study of CD8 T cells in ankylosing spondylitis. General study results and limits: Disease-linked clones proved CD8+ and comparatively uncommon in peripheral blood. Ankylosing spondylitis blood seemed to carry a telltale TCR beta motif made of several highly homologous variants. Enrichment of disease-linked clones was reportedly significant in matched ankylosing spondylitis synovial fluid.

Remarks on this clonotype: Its antigen is undetermined.

Germline CDR1 is SGHKS and CDR2 is YYEKEE (reference sequence). The CDR3 extends over 15 amino acids. Trimming cost V 4 bases and J 0 bases, with 13 bases left between them. Generation of TCR beta libraries employed quantitative 5'-RACE incorporating molecular barcodes. A single record per CDR3 protein comes from TCRdb applying MiXCR to the 5' RACE reads. The repertoire holds around 220,000 distinct CDR3 sequences, with about 10% as singletons. The rearrangement joins TRBV5-5 to TRBJ1-2, with D hard to call. This TCR was recovered from a male donor with ankylosing spondylitis or in good health (not recorded which). Source material: blood, either unsorted or a sorted T cell fraction (not recorded which). For the CDR3, the DNA is TGTGCCAGCAGCGAGGACTTCCCGGCTAACTATGGCTACACCTTC. Protein sequence: CASSEDFPANYGYTF.